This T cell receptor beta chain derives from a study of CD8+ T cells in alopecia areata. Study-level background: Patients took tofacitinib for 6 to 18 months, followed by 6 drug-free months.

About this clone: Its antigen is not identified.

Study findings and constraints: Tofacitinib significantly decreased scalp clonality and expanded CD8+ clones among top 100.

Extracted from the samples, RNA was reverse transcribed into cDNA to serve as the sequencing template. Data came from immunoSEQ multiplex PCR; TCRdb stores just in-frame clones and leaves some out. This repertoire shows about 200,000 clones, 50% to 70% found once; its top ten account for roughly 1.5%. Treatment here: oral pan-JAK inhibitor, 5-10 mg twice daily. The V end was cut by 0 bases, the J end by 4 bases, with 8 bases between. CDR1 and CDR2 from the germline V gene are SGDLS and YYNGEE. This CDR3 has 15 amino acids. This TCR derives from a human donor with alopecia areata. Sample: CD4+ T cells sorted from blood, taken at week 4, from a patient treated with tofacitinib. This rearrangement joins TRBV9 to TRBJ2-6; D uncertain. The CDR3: CASSVGETGANVLTF. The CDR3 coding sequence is TGTGCCAGCAGCGTAGGGGAAACCGGGGCCAACGTCCTGACTTTC.